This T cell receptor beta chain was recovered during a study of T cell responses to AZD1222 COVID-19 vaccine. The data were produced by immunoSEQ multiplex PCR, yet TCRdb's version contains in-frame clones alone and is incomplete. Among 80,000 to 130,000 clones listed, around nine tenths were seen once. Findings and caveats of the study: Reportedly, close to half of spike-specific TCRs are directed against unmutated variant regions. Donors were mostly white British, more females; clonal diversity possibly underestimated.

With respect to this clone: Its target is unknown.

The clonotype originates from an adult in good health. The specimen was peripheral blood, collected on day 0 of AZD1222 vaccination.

In nucleotides, the CDR3 is TGTGCCAGCAGCCTAGGGACTCCCAATGAGCAGTACTTC. It translates to CASSLGTPNEQYF. This rearrangement joins TRBV5-8 to TRBJ2-7, with D tentatively TRBD2 (6 bases). Germline-derived CDR1 and CDR2 are SGHTS and YDEGEE. This CDR3 has 13 amino acids. Trimming took off 4 bases at V and 7 bases at J, with 15 bases between the two ends.